The present TCR beta chain was sequenced within a study of T cells in Graves' hyperthyroidism and ophthalmopathy. General study points: Stable hyperthyroidism and ophthalmopathy were separated using 13 V-J signatures. Most thyroid clonotypes that were expanded above 0.001 also turned up in blood.

In making diagnoses, clinical symptoms, serum thyroxine and TRAb, thyroid ultrasound and orbital computed tomography were all used. The PBMCs had their origin in roughly 10 ml of fresh peripheral blood. The source material, RNA transcripts, was used to amplify TCR beta CDR3 regions. With the HTBI primer set, the TCR CDR3 went through a first round of RT-PCR. TCRdb passed the multiplex PCR reads through MiXCR, listing each CDR3 protein once. The sample records about 510,000 distinct CDR3 sequences, 14% being singletons. The CDR3 loop spans 14 amino acids. V was pared by 2 bases and J by 4 bases, with 6 bases of the junction left unmatched. The germline CDR1 and CDR2 sequences are SGHTS and YDEGEE. This clonotype was picked up many times. The antigen is unknown.

Material: blood. This sequence joins TRBV5-8 and TRBJ2-7; TRBD2 matches at 7 bases. The source of this sequence is a woman between 40 and 50 years old with Graves' hyperthyroidism. The CDR3 region is CASSFVTSEYEQYF. As DNA, the CDR3 is TGTGCCAGCAGCTTTGTTACTAGCGAGTACGAGCAGTACTTC.